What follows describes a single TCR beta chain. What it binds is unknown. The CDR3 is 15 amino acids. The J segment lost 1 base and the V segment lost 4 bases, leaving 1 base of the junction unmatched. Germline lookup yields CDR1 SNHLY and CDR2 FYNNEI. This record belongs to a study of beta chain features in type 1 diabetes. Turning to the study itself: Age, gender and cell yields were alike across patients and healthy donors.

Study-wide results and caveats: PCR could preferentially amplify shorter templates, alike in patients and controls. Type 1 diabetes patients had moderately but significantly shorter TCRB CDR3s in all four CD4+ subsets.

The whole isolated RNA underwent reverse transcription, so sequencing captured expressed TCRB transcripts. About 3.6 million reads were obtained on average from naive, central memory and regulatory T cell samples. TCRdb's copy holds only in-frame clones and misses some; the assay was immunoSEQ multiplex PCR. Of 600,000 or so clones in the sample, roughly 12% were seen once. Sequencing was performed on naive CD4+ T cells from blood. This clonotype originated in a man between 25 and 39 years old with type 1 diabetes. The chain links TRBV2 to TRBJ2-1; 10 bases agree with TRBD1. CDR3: CASSGQGASYNEQFF. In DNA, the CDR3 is TGTGCCAGCAGTGGACAGGGGGCGTCCTACAATGAGCAGTTCTTC.